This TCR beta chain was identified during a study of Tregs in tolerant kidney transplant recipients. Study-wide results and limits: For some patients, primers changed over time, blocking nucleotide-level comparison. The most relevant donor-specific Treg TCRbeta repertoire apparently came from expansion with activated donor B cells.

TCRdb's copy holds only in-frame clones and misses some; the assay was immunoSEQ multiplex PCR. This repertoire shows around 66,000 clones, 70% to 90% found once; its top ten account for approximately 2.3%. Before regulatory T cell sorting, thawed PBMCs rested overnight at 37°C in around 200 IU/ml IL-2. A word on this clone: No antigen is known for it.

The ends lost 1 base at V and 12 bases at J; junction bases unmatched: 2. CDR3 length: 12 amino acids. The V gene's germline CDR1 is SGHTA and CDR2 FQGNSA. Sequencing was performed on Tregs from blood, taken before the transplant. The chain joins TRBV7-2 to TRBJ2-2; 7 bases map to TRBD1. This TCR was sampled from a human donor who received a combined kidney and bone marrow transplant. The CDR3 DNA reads TGTGCCAGCAGCTTAGTGGGACAGAAGCTGTTTTTT. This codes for CASSLVGQKLFF.